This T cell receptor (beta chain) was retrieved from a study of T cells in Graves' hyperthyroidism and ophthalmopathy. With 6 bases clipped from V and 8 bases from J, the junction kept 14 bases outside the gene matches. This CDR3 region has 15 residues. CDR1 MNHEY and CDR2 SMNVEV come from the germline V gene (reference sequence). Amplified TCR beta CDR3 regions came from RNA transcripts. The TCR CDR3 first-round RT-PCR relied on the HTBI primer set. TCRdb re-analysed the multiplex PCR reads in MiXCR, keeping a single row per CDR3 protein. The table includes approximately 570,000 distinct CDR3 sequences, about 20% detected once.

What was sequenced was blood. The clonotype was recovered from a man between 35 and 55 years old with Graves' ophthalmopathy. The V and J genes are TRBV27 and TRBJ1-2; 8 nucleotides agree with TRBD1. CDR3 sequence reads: CASRLTGEEFGGYTF. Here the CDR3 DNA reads TGTGCCAGCAGATTGACAGGGGAAGAGTTCGGAGGCTACACCTTC.